This TCR beta chain emerged from a study of long-term antiretroviral therapy in people with HIV. Study in general: Specimens dating back about a decade before the 2015 immediate-ART recommendation are the oldest included.

Assay version v3.0 of immunoSEQ was used, and it was run at survey level. Repertoires were generated with immunoSEQ multiplex PCR, while TCRdb's copy carries only in-frame clones and drops some. The data show 10,000 to 15,000 clones, 65% to 85% seen once. With 2 bases removed from V and 0 bases from J, the gap between germline ends came to 9 bases. This CDR3 comprises 15 residues. Germline V gives CDR1 SGHTS, CDR2 YDEGEE. Each donor had at least one pre-ART and at least two post-ART PBMC samples. J is TRBJ1-5 and V is TRBV5-8; tentative D call: TRBD1 (5 bases). This receptor was identified in a young woman with HIV. The sequences come from unsorted PBMCs, collected 1.3 years after starting antiretroviral therapy. Here the CDR3 reads CASSFQGYSNQPQHF. CDR3 DNA sequence: TGTGCCAGCAGCTTCCAGGGCTATAGCAATCAGCCCCAGCATTTT.